A selection of T cell receptor beta chains follows, all from one sample in a study of CD8+ T cells in alopecia areata. Repertoires were generated with immunoSEQ multiplex PCR, while TCRdb's copy carries only in-frame clones and drops some. The profile shows under 150,000 clones, approximately 65% of them singletons. Sequenced input: CD8+ T cells sorted from blood. The receptor set was obtained from a human donor in good health. Both conserved end residues are part of each CDR3. Some rows have no size entry. The others give once, few or many, or a class for an expanded clone.

size: .; length: 12; V: TRBV29-1; CDR3: CSVLKDTYEQYF
size: .; length: 15; V: TRBV7-8; CDR3: CASSFELAGHYEQYF
size: .; length: 15; V: TRBV25-1; CDR3: CASSRTSGSFDEQYF
size: once; length: 14; V: TRBV7-9; CDR3: CASSQGAGIYEQYF
size: few; length: 11; V: TRBV29-1; CDR3: CSAQNTGELFF
size: .; length: 14; V: TRBV29-1; CDR3: CSVASAYRDNEQFF
size: few; length: 14; V: TRBV4-1; CDR3: CASSPIRDSYEQYF
size: few; length: 13; V: TRBV5-1; CDR3: CASSPTGDHEQFF
size: few; length: 17; V: TRBV7-2; CDR3: CASSFYSSRDFPYEQYF
size: few; length: 17; V: TRBV5-4; CDR3: CASRLSFRGGSTDTQYF
size: .; length: 14; V: TRBV7-6; CDR3: CASSLEDFSYEQYF
size: .; length: 14; V: TRBV29-1; CDR3: CSVQGISGANVLTF
size: few; length: 15; V: TRBV4-2; CDR3: CASSQGQFEGQPQHF
size: once; length: 15; V: TRBV7-6; CDR3: CASSLEQGSFYGYTF
size: .; length: 15; V: TRBV9; CDR3: CASSVGGTNTGELFF
size: .; length: 13; V: TRBV30; CDR3: CAWRGLVGYEQYF
size: once; length: 16; V: TRBV6-1; CDR3: CASSVRRGGVGDTQYF
size: .; length: 18; V: TRBV13; CDR3: CASSSGLAPLGGTDTQYF
size: once; length: 14; V: TRBV5-1; CDR3: CASSFRGSSYEQYF
size: .; length: 21; V: TRBV9; CDR3: CASSGWTSGRASSIGANVLTF
size: .; length: 13; V: TRBV30; CDR3: CAWSVHSSYEQYF
size: .; length: 15; V: TRBV15; CDR3: CATSRAFERRETQYF
size: .; length: 15; V: TRBV9; CDR3: CASSVSSGAAETQYF
size: .; length: 14; V: TRBV11-2; CDR3: CASSLRTVNYGYTF
size: few; length: 16; V: TRBV9; CDR3: CASSVSGSPRVNEQFF
size: .; length: 13; V: TRBV29-1; CDR3: CSVEEGSSYEQYF
size: .; length: 14; V: TRBV5-4; CDR3: CASSVGTGVQPQHF
size: few; length: 11; V: TRBV20-1; CDR3: CSAGDYYGYTF
size: once; length: 13; V: TRBV7-2; CDR3: CASGLGKSQPQHF
size: .; length: 13; V: TRBV11-2; CDR3: CASSSLYQETQYF
size: .; length: 15; V: TRBV5-1; CDR3: CASSLERREWDEQFF
size: few; length: 14; V: TRBV7-9; CDR3: CASSLSSGQETQYF
size: .; length: 12; V: TRBV7-6; CDR3: CASSLTAYEQYF
size: .; length: 13; V: TRBV11-2; CDR3: CASSPLGLYGYTF
size: .; length: 13; V: TRBV6-5; CDR3: CASSYSSDNEQFF
size: .; length: 13; V: TRBV10-3; CDR3: CAIRAPGDNEQFF
size: .; length: 16; V: TRBV2; CDR3: CASSEDPDRDTDTQYF
size: .; length: 15; V: TRBV9; CDR3: CASSFWGNPKETQYF
size: .; length: 13; V: TRBV27; CDR3: CASRGYSNQPQHF
size: once; length: 12; V: TRBV27; CDR3: CASSDTLDTQYF
size: .; length: 14; V: TRBV30; CDR3: CAWNPTGVFDGYTF
size: once; length: 14; V: TRBV5-1; CDR3: CASSLLGLGNEQFF
size: .; length: 14; V: TRBV4-1; CDR3: CASSHRTSGDEQYF
size: .; length: 13; V: TRBV29-1; CDR3: CSVRSGGTDTQYF
size: .; length: 14; V: TRBV1; CDR3: CTSGTSGKEDTQYF
size: many; length: 15; V: TRBV28; CDR3: CASSSLHDPNQPQHF
size: .; length: 13; V: TRBV30; CDR3: CATGTPWNTEAFF
size: .; length: 14; V: TRBV5-1; CDR3: CASSPGDRDYEQYF
size: .; length: 16; V: TRBV5-4; CDR3: CASSPNRGQIPNEQFF
size: .; length: 14; V: TRBV19; CDR3: CASSMGILGYGYTF
size: .; length: 12; V: TRBV30; CDR3: CASGVGPYEQYF